The 31 T cell receptor beta chains below come from one sample, sequenced in a study of glioma-infiltrating T cells. Amplification of TCR alpha and beta CDR3 regions from RNA used iRepertoire nested multiplex PCR. Via MiXCR, TCRdb re-called the multiplex PCR reads, giving one row per CDR3 protein. This table holds more than 350,000 distinct CDR3 sequences, more than 35% found once. Specimen: glioma tissue, nonneoplastic brain tissue, or PBMCs (not recorded which). The source is a human donor with low-grade glioma or glioblastoma, undergoing nonglioma brain surgery, or in good health (not recorded which).

This clonotype was seen only a few times. The chain joins TRBV4-3 to TRBJ2-7; D is undetermined. Germline lookup yields CDR1 LGHNA and CDR2 YSLEER. V dropped 0 bases and J dropped 5 bases, with 8 bases sitting between them. The CDR3 loop spans 13 amino acids. CDR3 amino acids: CASSQESGDEQYF. The CDR3, as DNA: TGCGCCAGCAGCCAAGAGAGTGGGGACGAGCAGTACTTC.

In its sample, this clonotype was seen a few times. V is TRBV3-1 and J is TRBJ2-5; D may be TRBD2 (7 bases). Trimming took 1 base from V and 4 from J, leaving 13 bases between them. Germline V gene data show CDR1 as LGHDT and CDR2 as YNNKEL (reference sequence). The CDR3 has 15 amino acids. The CDR3 loop reads CASSQVRGRVETQYF. CDR3 nucleotides: TGTGCCAGCAGCCAAGTGCGGGGGCGGGTAGAGACCCAGTACTTC.

This clonotype was observed many times. The J gene is TRBJ1-6, the V gene TRBV27; 7 bases line up with TRBD1. J gave up 9 bases and V 6 bases, and 11 bases lay outside the gene matches. This CDR3 comprises 15 residues. Per germline, CDR1 MNHEY and CDR2 SMNVEV (reference sequence). CDR3 sequence reads: CASSARGGMSSPLHF. CDR3 in DNA: TGTGCCAGCAGCGCCAGAGGGGGCATGAGTTCACCCCTCCACTTT.

The chain employs TRBV4-3 and TRBJ2-7; TRBD2 is a possible D gene (5 bases). Trimming pared 3 bases from V and 4 bases from J, leaving 13 bases between. Germline V CDR1 and CDR2: LGHNA, YSLEER. This CDR3 region has 14 residues. CDR3: CASSQQRGSYEQYF. CDR3 bases: TGCGCCAGCAGCCAGCAACGGGGTTCATACGAGCAGTACTTC.

This clonotype was seen only a few times. This sequence joins TRBV27 and TRBJ2-5, with 9 positions matching TRBD2. The trim removed 2 bases at V and 4 bases at J, leaving 14 bases unmatched. The CDR3 has 18 residues. Germline V gives CDR1 MNHEY, CDR2 SMNVEV (reference sequence). CDR3 protein: CASSLIGFGGRALETQYF. CDR3 sequence (DNA): TGTGCCAGCAGTTTAATTGGTTTCGGCGGGAGGGCCTTAGAGACCCAGTACTTC.

At least ten counts were recorded for this clonotype. The rearrangement joins TRBV6-2 or TRBV6-3 to TRBJ2-5; D not resolved. The V end lost 2 bases, the J end lost 3 bases, and 13 bases lay between the germline ends. From germline, CDR1 is MNHEY and CDR2 SVGEGT. This CDR3 is built from 15 residues. The DNA for the CDR3 is TGTGCCAGCAGTTACGGGTTCAGCAAAAAAGAGACCCAGTACTTC. Amino acids: CASSYGFSKKETQYF.

V usage is TRBV20-1 and J usage is TRBJ2-5; the D gene is possibly TRBD1 (6 bases). Germline assignment: CDR1 DFQATT and CDR2 SNEGSKA (reference sequence). The CDR3 extends over 13 amino acids. The V end lost 5 bases, the J end lost 2 bases, and 12 bases lay between the germline ends. The CDR3 bases are TGCAGTGCTGGGTCCGGGACACAAGAGACCCAGTACTTC. This sequence encodes CSAGSGTQETQYF.

This clonotype occurred a few times. This chain connects TRBV6-1 to TRBJ2-7; tentatively, D is TRBD1 (6 bases). The length of the CDR3 is 16 residues. Germline CDR1 is MNHNS and CDR2 is SASEGT. V was trimmed by 3 bases and J by 2 bases, leaving 17 bases between them. Written as DNA, the CDR3 is TGTGCCAGCAGTGAGCTGTCCGGGGACAACACCTACGAGCAGTACTTC. This gives the protein CASSELSGDNTYEQYF.

This clonotype was seen a single time. The rearrangement joins TRBV28 to TRBJ2-7; 7 positions match TRBD1. The germline CDR1 and CDR2 sequences are MDHEN and SYDVKM. This CDR3 is built from 17 residues. Trimming at V came to 1 base and at J to 0 bases, leaving 9 bases not matched to a gene. The CDR3 DNA reads as TGTGCCAGCAGTTTATCGGCAGCGACAGGGAGCTCCTACGAGCAGTACTTC. Translating it yields CASSLSAATGSSYEQYF.

J is TRBJ2-7 and V is TRBV7-2; D may be TRBD2 (5 bases). CDR1 is SGHTA and CDR2 is FQGNSA in the germline V gene. The CDR3 sequence is 18 residues long. Trimming stripped 4 bases from V and 1 base from J, with 23 bases between. As DNA, the CDR3 is TGTGCCAGCAGCTCCCTAAGGCGTAGAGGGAGTACATCCTACGAGCAGTACTTC. This codes for CASSSLRRRGSTSYEQYF.

A remark on this clonotype: At one end the junction does not follow the germline gene, possibly because of a read error. This sequence joins TRBV6-6 and TRBJ1-5; D gene unclear. Germline CDR1 MNHNY, CDR2 SVGAGI (reference sequence). This CDR3 contains 16 residues. The CDR3 reads CANSYYYRRSNQPQHF. The CDR3 DNA follows: TGTGCCAACAGTTACTATTATCGGCGTAGCAATCAGCCCCAGCATTTT.

For this clonotype: Just one base apart from a much larger clone, this may be a read error. The chain combines TRBV24-1 with TRBJ2-1; D perhaps matches TRBD1 (6 bases). This CDR3 contains 14 residues. Germline lookup yields CDR1 KGHDR and CDR2 SFDVKD. V dropped 5 bases and J dropped 3 bases, with 10 bases sitting between them. CDR3 loop: CATSVWTDYNEQFF. In DNA, the CDR3 is TGTGCCACCAGTGTCTGGACAGACTACAATGAGCAGTTCTTC.

With regard to this clonotype: One base away lies a much larger clone, so this may be a sequencing read error. The J gene is TRBJ2-7, the V gene TRBV20-1, with a weak D call TRBD1 (5 bases). The CDR3 is 14 amino acids. Germline loops: CDR1 DFQATT, CDR2 SNEGSKA (reference sequence). CDR3 loop: CSARPLDNSYKQYF. The CDR3 DNA follows: TGCAGTGCTCGCCCCCTGGACAATTCCTACAAGCAGTACTTC.

This chain uses TRBV7-3 with TRBJ1-3, with TRBD1 identical over 8 bases. CDR1 and CDR2 (germline): SGHTA, FQGTGA. J lost 4 bases, V lost 5 bases, and 4 bases had no gene match. The CDR3 is 14 amino acids. The CDR3 sequence is CASSPGTGGNTIYF. In DNA form, the CDR3 reads TGTGCCAGCAGCCCCGGGACAGGCGGAAACACCATATATTTT.

This clonotype has a handful of counts. The chain couples TRBV6-1 to TRBJ2-7, with D uncertain. The V gene's germline CDR1 is MNHNS and CDR2 SASEGT. CDR3 length: 12 residues. V lost 5 bases and J lost 7, with 12 bases in between. The CDR3 nucleotides are TGTGCCAGCAGTATCCCCGGGCGGGAGCAGTACTTC. This encodes CASSIPGREQYF.

The chain combines TRBV19 with TRBJ1-1, with D maybe TRBD1 (5 bases). Per germline, CDR1 LNHDA and CDR2 SQIVND (reference sequence). Trimming removed 5 bases at V and 5 bases at J, with 15 bases between. The CDR3 is 14 amino acids. The CDR3 region is CASSPFRGGTEAFF. The CDR3 DNA reads TGTGCCAGTAGTCCCTTCCGCGGGGGAACTGAAGCTTTCTTT.

The V call is TRBV20-1, the J call TRBJ2-3, with D unresolved. Per the germline V gene, CDR1 is DFQATT and CDR2 is SNEGSKA (reference sequence). V was trimmed by 3 bases and J by 2 bases, leaving 15 bases between them. The CDR3 totals 15 residues. CDR3: CSARDPLWYTDTQYF. CDR3 sequence (DNA): TGCAGTGCTAGGGACCCACTGTGGTACACAGATACGCAGTATTTT.

The genes are TRBV4-2 and TRBJ2-3; 8 bases agree with TRBD2. V shed 0 bases and J 1 base; nucleotides not matched to a gene: 9. CDR3 length: 18 amino acids. Germline V gene lookup returns CDR1 LGHNA and CDR2 YNFKEQ. The CDR3 reads CASSQDNSGVTRTDTQYF. The CDR3 DNA follows: TGTGCCAGCAGCCAAGATAATAGCGGGGTTACCCGCACAGATACGCAGTATTTT.

The chain combines TRBV20-1 with TRBJ2-1; 12 bases map to TRBD2. CDR3 length: 15 amino acids. The V gene end was trimmed by 0 bases and the J gene end by 6 bases; junction bases not matched to a gene: 3. Germline V lookup: CDR1 DFQATT, CDR2 SNEGSKA (reference sequence). CDR3 coding DNA: TGCAGTGCTAGAGACCGACTAGCGGGAGCCAATGAGCAGTTCTTC. Translated: CSARDRLAGANEQFF.

The chain links TRBV7-2 to TRBJ2-1; 8 bases are shared with TRBD2. Per the germline V gene, CDR1 is SGHTA and CDR2 is FQGNSA. The CDR3 is made up of 14 amino acids. Trimming at V came to 6 bases and at J to 8 bases, leaving 9 bases not matched to a gene. The CDR3 bases are TGTGCCAGCAGACCGCCGGGGGGGGTCCATGAGCAGTTCTTC. This translates into CASRPPGGVHEQFF.

This clonotype was seen more than once but under ten times. V usage is TRBV7-9 and J usage is TRBJ1-1; the match to TRBD1 covers 7 bases. This CDR3 region has 14 residues. Losses at the gene ends were 6 bases for V and 4 bases for J; bases not matched to a gene: 8. Germline CDR1 reads SEHNR; CDR2 reads FQNEAQ (reference sequence). DNA for the CDR3: TGTGCCAGCAGGATGCAGGGGGTGGGCACTGAAGCTTTCTTT. The encoded protein is CASRMQGVGTEAFF.

This clonotype was observed a handful of times. The genes are TRBV7-9 and TRBJ2-3, with 10 bases aligning to TRBD1. The CDR3 totals 17 residues. Germline V CDR1 and CDR2: SEHNR, FQNEAQ (reference sequence). J lost 0 bases, V lost 5 bases, and 8 bases had no gene match. The CDR3 nucleotides read TGTGCCAGCAGCAGGGGACAGGGGCCAACTAGCACAGATACGCAGTATTTT. Amino acid sequence: CASSRGQGPTSTDTQYF.

There are many counts of this clonotype. The chain recombines TRBV27 with TRBJ2-1; 9 bases agree with TRBD2. Germline assignment: CDR1 MNHEY and CDR2 SMNVEV (reference sequence). This CDR3 has 17 amino acids. The junction had 10 bases not matched to a gene; V was cut back by 5 bases and J by 2 bases. Written as DNA, the CDR3 is TGTGCCAGCAGTCCGCCGCAAGTAGCGGGGGCCTACAATGAGCAGTTCTTC. Amino acids: CASSPPQVAGAYNEQFF.

The rearrangement uses TRBV7-2 and TRBJ2-1; 11 bases match TRBD2. Germline V gene lookup returns CDR1 SGHTA and CDR2 FQGNSA. The CDR3 extends over 16 amino acids. Trimming at V came to 1 base and at J to 4 bases, leaving 3 bases not matched to a gene. In nucleotides, the CDR3 is TGTGCCAGCAGCTTAGATGGACTAGCGGGTTACAATGAGCAGTTCTTC. Protein: CASSLDGLAGYNEQFF. Full variable domain (missing parts from reference TRBV7-2 and TRBJ2-1): GAGVSQSPSNKVTEKGKDVELRCDPISGHTALYWYRQSLGQGLEFLIYFQGNSAPDKSGLPSDRFSAERTGGSVSTLTIQRTQQEDSAVYLCASSLDGLAGYNEQFFGPGTRLTVL.

The chain is built from TRBV4-2 and TRBJ2-1, with TRBD2 as a possible D gene (5 bases). Per the germline V gene, CDR1 is LGHNA and CDR2 is YNFKEQ. V dropped 4 bases and J dropped 6 bases, with 13 bases sitting between them. The CDR3 spans 14 residues. Here the CDR3 reads CASSPGDYGNEQFF. The CDR3 DNA sequence: TGTGCCAGCAGCCCCGGCGACTACGGCAATGAGCAGTTCTTC.

This clonotype was recorded a few times. The genes are TRBV19 and TRBJ2-7; 11 bases agree with TRBD1. J was trimmed by 3 bases and V by 7 bases; bases with no gene match: 5. CDR3 length: 14 residues. CDR1 and CDR2 (germline): LNHDA, SQIVND (reference sequence). In DNA, the CDR3 is TGTGCCAGTACCTGGGACAGGGGGGACTACGAGCAGTACTTC. Translating it yields CASTWDRGDYEQYF.

The J gene is TRBJ1-2, the V gene TRBV19; 7 positions match TRBD1. Germline trimming cut 3 bases from V and 2 bases from J; bases unmatched to any gene: 6. This CDR3 spans 15 amino acids. Germline V CDR1 and CDR2: LNHDA, SQIVND (reference sequence). CDR3 in amino acids: CASSINRGGNYGYTF. The DNA of the CDR3 is TGTGCCAGTAGTATCAACAGGGGAGGGAACTATGGCTACACCTTC.

This chain uses TRBV15 with TRBJ2-7, with D possibly being TRBD2 (5 bases). CDR3 length equals 16 residues. Germline V gene lookup returns CDR1 LNHNV and CDR2 YYDKDF (reference sequence). V was clipped by 1 base and J by 0 bases, with 13 bases between them. CDR3 amino acids: CATSRAGFRGSYEQYF. The CDR3, as DNA: TGTGCCACCAGCAGAGCGGGGTTCCGGGGCTCCTACGAGCAGTACTTC. Based on the CDR3 plus reference TRBV15 and TRBJ2-7, the full variable domain is DAMVIQNPRYQVTQFGKPVTLSCSQTLNHNVMYWYQQKSSQAPKLLFHYYDKDFNNEADTPDNFQSRRPNTSFCFLDIRSPGLGDTAMYLCATSRAGFRGSYEQYFGPGTRLTVT.

Concerning this clonotype itself: It may be a read error: a sequence one base away is much more abundant. V usage is TRBV28 and J usage is TRBJ2-7, with D possibly TRBD1 on 5 matching bases. There are 13 residues in the CDR3. The germline V gene encodes CDR1 MDHEN and CDR2 SYDVKM. CDR3 sequence: CSSSLRQPYEQYF. In DNA form, the CDR3 reads TGTTCCAGCAGTTTACGACAGCCCTACGAGCAGTACTTC.

The V and J genes are TRBV19 and TRBJ2-3; a possible D gene is TRBD2 (6 bases). This CDR3 has 14 amino acids. With 6 bases removed from V and 2 bases from J, the gap between germline ends came to 12 bases. Germline values: CDR1 LNHDA, CDR2 SQIVND (reference sequence). Here the CDR3 reads CASSSGRITDTQYF. CDR3 DNA sequence: TGTGCCAGTAGCTCGGGGAGGATCACAGATACGCAGTATTTT.

A word on this clonotype: A clone one base away is much larger, so this may be a read error. This chain uses TRBV27 with TRBJ2-7; D is unclear. This CDR3 region has 14 residues. Looked up from germline, CDR1 is MNHEY and CDR2 is SMNVEV (reference sequence). The CDR3 loop reads CATSLIESSYEQYF. The CDR3 nucleotides read TGTGCCACCAGTTTAATAGAAAGCTCCTACGAGCAGTACTTC.